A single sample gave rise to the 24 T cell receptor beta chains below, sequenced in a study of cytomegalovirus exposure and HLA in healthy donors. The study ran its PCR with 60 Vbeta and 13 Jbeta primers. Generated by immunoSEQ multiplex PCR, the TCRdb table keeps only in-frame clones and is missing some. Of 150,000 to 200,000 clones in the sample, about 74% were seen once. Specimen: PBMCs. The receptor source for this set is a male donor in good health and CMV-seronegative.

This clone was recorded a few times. CDR3 nucleotide sequence: TGTGCCAGCAGCTTTGACAGGGGGCTACCTAACGTAAGCTCTGGAAACACCATATATTTT. It codes for CASSFDRGLPNVSSGNTIYF. The genes are TRBV5-4 and TRBJ1-3, with TRBD1 identical over 10 bases. Looked up from germline, CDR1 is SGHNT and CDR2 is YYREEE (reference sequence). After removal of 2 bases from V and 0 bases from J, the junction contained 14 bases not matched to a gene. This CDR3 spans 20 amino acids.

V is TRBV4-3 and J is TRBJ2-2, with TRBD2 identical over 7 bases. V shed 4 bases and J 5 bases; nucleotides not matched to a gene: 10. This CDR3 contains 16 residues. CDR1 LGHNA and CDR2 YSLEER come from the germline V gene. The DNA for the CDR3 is TGCGCCAGCAGCCTCGTGGGGGGAGGGTTAACCGGGGAGCTGTTTTTT. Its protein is CASSLVGGGLTGELFF.

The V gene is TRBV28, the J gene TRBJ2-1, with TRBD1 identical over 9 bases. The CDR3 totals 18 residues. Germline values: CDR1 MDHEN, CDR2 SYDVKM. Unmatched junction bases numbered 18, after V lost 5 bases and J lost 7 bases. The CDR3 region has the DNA TGTGCCAGCAGTCTAGGAGTTTATAGGACAGGGGTAATGAATGAGCAGTTCTTC. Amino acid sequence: CASSLGVYRTGVMNEQFF.

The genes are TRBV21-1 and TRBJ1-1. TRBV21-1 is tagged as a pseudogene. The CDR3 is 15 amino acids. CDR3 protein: CASSKAEIASTEAFF. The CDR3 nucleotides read TGTGCCAGCAGCAAAGCGGAGATAGCGTCCACTGAAGCTTTCTTT.

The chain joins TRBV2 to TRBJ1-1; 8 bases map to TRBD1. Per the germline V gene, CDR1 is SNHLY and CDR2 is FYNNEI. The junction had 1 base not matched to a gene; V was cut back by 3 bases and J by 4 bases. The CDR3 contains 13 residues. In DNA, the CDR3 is TGTGCCAGCAGTGACAGGGGGCCCACTGAAGCTTTCTTT. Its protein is CASSDRGPTEAFF.

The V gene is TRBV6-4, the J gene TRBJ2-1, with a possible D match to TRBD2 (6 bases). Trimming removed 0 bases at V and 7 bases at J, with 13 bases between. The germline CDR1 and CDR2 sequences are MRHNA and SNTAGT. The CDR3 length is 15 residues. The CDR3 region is CASSDSPGDWNEQFF. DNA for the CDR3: TGTGCCAGCAGTGACTCCCCGGGAGACTGGAATGAGCAGTTCTTC.

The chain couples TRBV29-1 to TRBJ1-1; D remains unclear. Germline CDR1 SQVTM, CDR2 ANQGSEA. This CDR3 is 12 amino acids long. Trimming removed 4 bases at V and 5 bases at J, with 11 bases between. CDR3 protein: CSVGGVGTEAFF. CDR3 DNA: TGCAGCGTTGGCGGGGTAGGAACTGAAGCTTTCTTT. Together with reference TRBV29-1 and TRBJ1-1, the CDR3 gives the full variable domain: SAVISQKPSRDICQRGTSLTIQCQVDSQVTMMFWYRQQPGQSLTLIATANQGSEATYESGFVIDKFPISRPNLTFSTLTVSNMSPEDSSIYLCSVGGVGTEAFFGQGTRLTVV.

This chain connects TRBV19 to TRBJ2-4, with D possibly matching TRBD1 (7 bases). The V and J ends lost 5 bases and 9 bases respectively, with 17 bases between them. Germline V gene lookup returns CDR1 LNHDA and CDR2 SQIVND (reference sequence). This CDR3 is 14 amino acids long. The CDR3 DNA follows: TGTGCCAGTAGTGTAAACAGGGGAGCGGGCATTCAGTACTTC. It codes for CASSVNRGAGIQYF.

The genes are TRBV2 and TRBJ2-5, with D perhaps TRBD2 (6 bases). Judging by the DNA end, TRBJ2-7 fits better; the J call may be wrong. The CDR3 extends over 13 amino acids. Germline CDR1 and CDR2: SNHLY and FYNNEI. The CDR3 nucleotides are TGTGCCAGCAGTGAGAGTTGGACTAACGAGCAGTACTTC. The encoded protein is CASSESWTNEQYF.

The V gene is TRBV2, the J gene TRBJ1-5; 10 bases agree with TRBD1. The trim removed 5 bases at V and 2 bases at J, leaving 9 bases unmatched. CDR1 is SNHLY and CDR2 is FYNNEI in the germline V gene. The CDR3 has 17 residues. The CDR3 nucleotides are TGTGCCAGCAGTCGCGGACAGGGGGGATGGGGCAATCAGCCCCAGCATTTT. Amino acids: CASSRGQGGWGNQPQHF.

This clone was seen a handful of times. The CDR3 nucleotides are TGTGCCAGCAGTCCGGGACAGAGGACCGGGGAGCTGTTTTTT. Translating gives CASSPGQRTGELFF. The chain uses TRBV28 and TRBJ2-2; 7 nucleotides align to TRBD1. The germline gives CDR1 MDHEN, CDR2 SYDVKM. This CDR3 region has 14 residues. With 5 bases clipped from V and 5 bases from J, the junction kept 5 bases outside the gene matches.

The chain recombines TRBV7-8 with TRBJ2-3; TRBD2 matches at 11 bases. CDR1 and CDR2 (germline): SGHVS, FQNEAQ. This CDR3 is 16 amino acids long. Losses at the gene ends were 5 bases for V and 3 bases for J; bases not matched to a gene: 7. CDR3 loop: CASSPLAGGGTDTQYF. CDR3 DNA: TGTGCCAGCAGCCCGCTAGCGGGAGGTGGGACAGATACGCAGTATTTT.

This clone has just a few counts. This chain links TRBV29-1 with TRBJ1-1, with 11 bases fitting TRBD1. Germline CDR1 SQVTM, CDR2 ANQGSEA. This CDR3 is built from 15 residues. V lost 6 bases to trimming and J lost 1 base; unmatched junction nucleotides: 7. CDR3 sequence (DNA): TGCAGCGTAAGCGGACAGGGGGCACGGAACACTGAAGCTTTCTTT. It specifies CSVSGQGARNTEAFF.

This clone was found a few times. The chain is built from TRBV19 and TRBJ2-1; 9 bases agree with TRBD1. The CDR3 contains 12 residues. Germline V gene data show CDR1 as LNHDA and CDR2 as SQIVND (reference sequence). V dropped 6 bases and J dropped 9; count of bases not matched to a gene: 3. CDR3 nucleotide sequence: TGTGCCAGTAGCGGACAGGGGCCTGAGCAGTTCTTC. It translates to CASSGQGPEQFF.

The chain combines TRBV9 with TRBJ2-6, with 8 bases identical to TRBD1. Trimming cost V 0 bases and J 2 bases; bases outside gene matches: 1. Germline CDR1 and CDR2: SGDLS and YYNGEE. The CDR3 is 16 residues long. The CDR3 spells CASSVGQGPGANVLTF. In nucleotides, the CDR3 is TGTGCCAGCAGCGTAGGACAGGGGCCTGGGGCCAACGTCCTGACTTTC.

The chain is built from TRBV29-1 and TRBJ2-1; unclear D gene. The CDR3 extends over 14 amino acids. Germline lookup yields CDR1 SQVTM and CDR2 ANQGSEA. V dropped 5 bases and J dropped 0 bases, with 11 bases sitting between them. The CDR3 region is CSVRSSGSYNEQFF. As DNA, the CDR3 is TGCAGCGTTCGTTCATCCGGCTCCTACAATGAGCAGTTCTTC.

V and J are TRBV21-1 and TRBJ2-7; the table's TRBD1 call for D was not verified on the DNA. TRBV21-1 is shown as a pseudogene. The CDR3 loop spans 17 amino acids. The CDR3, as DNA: TGTGCCAGCAGCAAAAAAGGGCGGGACAGGCCGACGAAGGAGCAGTACTTC. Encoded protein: CASSKKGRDRPTKEQYF.

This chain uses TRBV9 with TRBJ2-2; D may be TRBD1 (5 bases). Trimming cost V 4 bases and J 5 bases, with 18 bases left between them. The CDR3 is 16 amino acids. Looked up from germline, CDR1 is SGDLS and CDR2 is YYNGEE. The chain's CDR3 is CASSPMGREGTGELFF. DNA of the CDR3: TGTGCCAGCAGCCCCATGGGCAGGGAAGGAACCGGGGAGCTGTTTTTT.

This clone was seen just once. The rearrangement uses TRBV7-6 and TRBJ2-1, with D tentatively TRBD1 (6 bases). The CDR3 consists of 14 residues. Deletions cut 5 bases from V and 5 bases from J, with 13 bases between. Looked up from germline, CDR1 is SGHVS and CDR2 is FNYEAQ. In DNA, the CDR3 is TGTGCCAGCAGCCATAAGTGGACAGACAATGAGCAGTTCTTC. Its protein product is CASSHKWTDNEQFF.

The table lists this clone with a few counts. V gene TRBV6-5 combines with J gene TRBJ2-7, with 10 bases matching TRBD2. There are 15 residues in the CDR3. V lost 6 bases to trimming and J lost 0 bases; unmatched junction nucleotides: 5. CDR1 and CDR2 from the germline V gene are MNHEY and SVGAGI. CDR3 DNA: TGTGCCAGCAGGGGACTAGCGTCCAGCTCCTACGAGCAGTACTTC. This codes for CASRGLASSSYEQYF.

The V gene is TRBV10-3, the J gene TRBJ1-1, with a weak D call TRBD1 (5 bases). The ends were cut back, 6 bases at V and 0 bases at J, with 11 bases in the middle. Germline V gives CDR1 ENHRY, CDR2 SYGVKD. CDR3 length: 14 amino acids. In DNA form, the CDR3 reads TGTGCCATCAGGAAGGACACCTTGAACACTGAAGCTTTCTTT. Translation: CAIRKDTLNTEAFF.

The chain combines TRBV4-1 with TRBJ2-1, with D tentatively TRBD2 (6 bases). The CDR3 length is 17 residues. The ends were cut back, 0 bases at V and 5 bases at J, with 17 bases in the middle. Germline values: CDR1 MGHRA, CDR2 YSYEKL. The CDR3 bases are TGCGCCAGCAGCCAAGAGGCTTCGGACTACCTCGACAATGAGCAGTTCTTC. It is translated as CASSQEASDYLDNEQFF.

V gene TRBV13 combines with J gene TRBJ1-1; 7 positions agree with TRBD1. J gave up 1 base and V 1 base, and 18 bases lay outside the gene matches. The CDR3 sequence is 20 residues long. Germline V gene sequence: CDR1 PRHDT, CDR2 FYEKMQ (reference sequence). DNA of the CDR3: TGTGCCAGCAGCTTAGTAGGGGGCCGGAGGAGAGGCGATAAGAACACTGAAGCTTTCTTT. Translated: CASSLVGGRRRGDKNTEAFF.

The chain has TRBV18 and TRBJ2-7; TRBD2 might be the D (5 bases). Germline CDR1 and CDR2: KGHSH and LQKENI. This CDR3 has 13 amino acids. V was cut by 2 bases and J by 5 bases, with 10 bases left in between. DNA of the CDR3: TGTGCCAGCTCACCAGGACTTCTAGACGAGCAGTACTTC. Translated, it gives CASSPGLLDEQYF.